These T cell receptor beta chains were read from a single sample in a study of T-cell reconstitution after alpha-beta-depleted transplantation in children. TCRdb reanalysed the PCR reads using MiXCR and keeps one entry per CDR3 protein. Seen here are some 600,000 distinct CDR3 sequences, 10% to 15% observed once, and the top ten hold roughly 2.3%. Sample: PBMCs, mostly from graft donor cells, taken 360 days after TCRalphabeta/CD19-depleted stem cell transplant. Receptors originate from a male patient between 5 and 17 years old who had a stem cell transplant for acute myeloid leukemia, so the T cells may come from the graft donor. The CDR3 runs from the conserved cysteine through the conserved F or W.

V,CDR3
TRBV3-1,CASSQDQLGTGTEYEQYF
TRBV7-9,CASSPGVGTSPRKAQYF
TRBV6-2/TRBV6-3,CASTITPRPANEQFF
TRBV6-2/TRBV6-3,CASSYHPGGADTGELFF
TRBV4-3,CASSQVGGSNTGELFF
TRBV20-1,CSASGRLTDTQYF
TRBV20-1,CSAQTGRGAASYEQYF
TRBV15,CATTSVGNEQFF
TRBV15,CATSSPRDPNTGELFF
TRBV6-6,CASSTVWAEAFF
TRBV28,CASSSAGGDSYEQYF
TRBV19,CATQEFSGNTIYF
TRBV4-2,CASSQEGLGRVSSTDTQYF
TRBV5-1,CASSKREVDTQYF
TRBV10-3,CAIKRGPGGEQYF
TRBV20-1,CSARDLKRDYNEQFF
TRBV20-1,CSARDPQGAYSNQPQHF
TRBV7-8,CASSLHIQGYGGELFF
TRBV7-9,CASSLVGAGEQFF
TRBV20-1,CSAFRGGYNSPLHF
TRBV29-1,CSVADIGELFF
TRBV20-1,CSRISMGTSGESSYEQYF
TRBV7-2,CASSEGRAREQYF
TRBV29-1,CSARRNYEQYF
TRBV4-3,CASSRSDWGGTEAFF
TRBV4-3,CASSPYGAGTGGVRTQYF
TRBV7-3,CASSLAAGTGYYNEQFF
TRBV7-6,CASSLATDTQYF
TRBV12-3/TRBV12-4,CASSLGSLRYEQYF
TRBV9,CASSPGDPGELFF
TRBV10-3,CAIREGPTSYEQYF
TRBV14,CASSQVGSILPREQYF
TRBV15,CATSRGQGNNQPQHF
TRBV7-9,CASSLAENTIYF
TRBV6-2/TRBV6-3,CASSNPVTDGSYEQYF
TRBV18,CASHYKDRGHPEQYF
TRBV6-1,CASSHELAIGELFF